These T cell receptor beta chains were read from a single sample in a study of beta chain features in type 1 diabetes. Sequencing was performed with immunoSEQ multiplex PCR; in TCRdb, only in-frame clones are kept and a portion is missing. The sample carries 35,000 to 50,000 clones, approximately 53% recorded once. Sequencing was performed on stem cell memory CD4+ T cells from blood. The receptors were gathered from a young woman in good health. Each CDR3 is given with its conserved first and last residue. A D gene is named only where the DNA matches it firmly. Part of the rows lack a size; the others show once, few, many or a class for expanded clones.

few	TRBD1	TRBV19	TRBJ1-1	CASSEQGWNTEAFF	TGTGCCAGTAGTGAACAGGGGTGGAACACTGAAGCTTTCTTT
-	TRBD2	TRBV7-9	TRBJ2-3	CASRAGSTDTQYF	TGTGCCAGCAGAGCGGGAAGCACAGATACGCAGTATTTT
-	-	TRBV29-1	TRBJ2-7	CSVVLTGPYEQYF	TGCAGCGTTGTGTTGACAGGACCCTACGAGCAGTACTTC
-	-	TRBV18	TRBJ1-1	CASSPSVNTEAFF	TGTGCCAGCTCACCAAGCGTGAACACTGAAGCTTTCTTT
-	-	TRBV9	TRBJ1-2	CASSPLSGNYGYTF	TGTGCCAGCAGCCCCCTCTCGGGGAACTATGGCTACACCTTC
few	TRBD2	TRBV18	TRBJ2-1	CASSPRASGSGEQFF	TGTGCCAGCTCACCACGGGCTAGCGGGAGTGGTGAGCAGTTCTTC
-	-	TRBV5-1	TRBJ2-7	CASSLARFVDEQYF	TGCGCCAGCAGCTTGGCCCGGTTCGTGGACGAGCAGTACTTC
-	TRBD2	TRBV4-3	TRBJ2-1	CASSQDGTRRGNEQFF	TGCGCCAGCAGCCAAGACGGGACTAGGCGTGGCAATGAGCAGTTCTTC
-	-	TRBV6-6	TRBJ2-3	CASGSPSTDTQYF	TGTGCCAGCGGCTCTCCTAGCACAGATACGCAGTATTTT
-	-	TRBV28	TRBJ1-3	CASSSGSSSGNTIYF	TGTGCCAGCAGTTCGGGATCCAGCTCTGGAAACACCATATATTTT
once	TRBD1	TRBV5-5	TRBJ2-5	CASSNRDRGVRETQYF	TGTGCCAGCAGCAACCGGGACAGGGGGGTTCGAGAGACCCAGTACTTC
few	-	TRBV7-9	TRBJ1-2	CASSPSRDGYTF	TGTGCCAGCAGCCCGAGCAGGGATGGCTACACCTTC